Listed below are T cell receptor beta chains from one sample, sequenced in a study of cytomegalovirus exposure and HLA in healthy donors. Produced via immunoSEQ multiplex PCR; TCRdb's table is partial and in-frame only. Of about 150,000 clones detected, 70% to 90% appear once; the ten largest clones hold 2% to 2.5%. The material sequenced was PBMCs. The receptors were gathered from a woman between 18 and 30 years old in good health and CMV-seronegative. Each CDR3 is given without its conserved first and last residue. The order of the fields is CDR3 protein, V gene.

cdr3_aa: ATSRDRDSGNTIY
v_call: TRBV15

cdr3_aa: ASSSVSGRLSGQY
v_call: TRBV11-2

cdr3_aa: ASSPTPTGRETQY
v_call: TRBV6-5

cdr3_aa: ASSLPTGGSGANVLT
v_call: TRBV5-1

cdr3_aa: ASSRARADTQY
v_call: TRBV5-1

cdr3_aa: ASSPLSGRARGEQF
v_call: TRBV11-2

cdr3_aa: ASSLGASGVTYEQY
v_call: TRBV5-4

cdr3_aa: ASSFPGLAGGPRSYEQY
v_call: TRBV28

cdr3_aa: ASLERAGSTDTQY
v_call: TRBV5-1

cdr3_aa: ASSLAGGPDTQY
v_call: TRBV5-5

cdr3_aa: SSSSRGPDTQY
v_call: TRBV7-9

cdr3_aa: ASSSSLYEQY
v_call: TRBV11-2

cdr3_aa: ASSLRGNQPQH
v_call: TRBV7-2

cdr3_aa: ASSPRDSFYEQY
v_call: TRBV28

cdr3_aa: ANPRASGLYRTDTQY
v_call: TRBV27

cdr3_aa: ASSPRQGAGTEAF
v_call: TRBV7-9

cdr3_aa: ASSQVPGGYELSGELF
v_call: TRBV14

cdr3_aa: ASSPGGDGPQH
v_call: TRBV9

cdr3_aa: ASSYRPYPGNTIY
v_call: TRBV6-5

cdr3_aa: ASSHERTGKGAYGYT
v_call: TRBV27

cdr3_aa: ASRRRGLDTQY
v_call: TRBV11-2

cdr3_aa: ASSVGTGGLEPQH
v_call: TRBV9

cdr3_aa: ASSWGGAVSNQPQH
v_call: TRBV5-6

cdr3_aa: ASSLDRGQFGGYT
v_call: TRBV5-5

cdr3_aa: ASSLTGYNEQF
v_call: TRBV7-6

cdr3_aa: ASRDGVHQSTDTQY
v_call: TRBV19

cdr3_aa: ASSEEWGKGRGGNQPQH
v_call: TRBV2

cdr3_aa: ASSSRQGTGELF
v_call: TRBV6-4

cdr3_aa: ASSPDLTAGGLYEQY
v_call: TRBV4-3

cdr3_aa: ASSPWGQAVNYGYT
v_call: TRBV4-1